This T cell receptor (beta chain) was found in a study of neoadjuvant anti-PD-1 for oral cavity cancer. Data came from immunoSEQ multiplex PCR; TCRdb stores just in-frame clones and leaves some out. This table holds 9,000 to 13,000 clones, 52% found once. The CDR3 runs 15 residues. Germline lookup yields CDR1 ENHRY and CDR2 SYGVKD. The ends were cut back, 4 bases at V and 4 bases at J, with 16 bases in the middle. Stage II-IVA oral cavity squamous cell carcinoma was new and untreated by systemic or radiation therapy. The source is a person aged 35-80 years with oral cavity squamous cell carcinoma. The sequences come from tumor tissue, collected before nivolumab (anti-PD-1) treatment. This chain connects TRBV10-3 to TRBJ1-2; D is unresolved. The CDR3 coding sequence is TGTGCCATCAGTGGTTACGAGGCCGCGGTCTATGGCTACACCTTC. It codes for CAISGYEAAVYGYTF.